Here is one T cell receptor beta chain with its context. This clone's antigen is unknown. Base qualities are not provided; no much larger clone lies one nucleotide away. The entry originates in a study of cytomegalovirus exposure and HLA in healthy donors (dated by TCRdb to about 2017). For the study in its entirety: An earlier analysis of a few hundred of the donors reported around 280 Gb of sequence data and 117 million unique TCR beta sequences obtained from some 170 million T cells. Approximately 300 gigabases of sequencing data and around 85 million unique TCR sequences made up an early release that covered about 640 HLA-typed donors. Among the roughly 400 genotyped donors, approximately 76% belonged to the genetic ancestry cluster associated with self-reported Caucasian donors. The aim of the study was to test whether cataloging public T cell receptors could identify signatures of past pathogen exposure. The study used immunosequencing to profile the T cell repertoires of under 700 subjects and linked those repertoires to cytomegalovirus serostatus. A separate validation cohort of roughly 130 different subjects was used in addition to the roughly 620-subject first cohort. To predict cytomegalovirus infection status, the study brought together high-throughput TCR immunosequencing, statistical association of individual TCRs with disease status, and machine learning. To study patterns of TCR occurrence, a later analysis re-analyzed previously published TCR beta repertoires from more than 550 donors and added high-resolution HLA genotyping. Rather than drawing on any new phenotypic data, the later analysis identified candidate immune exposures from TCR beta sequences and the way those sequences occurred across donors. To decide whether each TCR beta V gene segment behaved as functional or pseudogenic, an earlier analysis of fewer than 750 of the donors relied on high-throughput TCR beta sequencing. Alongside the repertoire data, information on donor age, sex, ethnicity and CMV serostatus was compiled. A later genetic analysis used genome-wide SNP genotypes for 398 of the 666 donors, treating that subset as a discovery cohort. Every discovery cohort repertoire had been produced on one sequencing platform. HLA typing covered class I and class II loci at four-digit resolution. Typing coverage differed by locus: A, B, C, DRB1 and DQB1 were typed in about 629-630 donors, DQA1 in 500 to 550, DPA1 in some 600, and DPB1 in just under 490. Several DR-DQ haplotypes were handled as single units for association and clustering because linkage in the cohort was strong. Among approximately 370 genotyped donors of the cohort, an average of roughly 230,000 unique TCR beta nucleotide sequences was sequenced per donor, of which 15% to 20% were non-productive. Overall results and qualifications from the work: The study gave a list of under 200 TCR beta chains associated with cytomegalovirus. In a later analysis, 16,951 TCR beta sequences were associated with specific HLA alleles at a false discovery rate of 0.05. A later genetic analysis associated a missense DCLRE1C variant with V-gene and J-gene trimming of TCR beta chains, and an independent cohort replicated the association. The only immune exposure information available for the cohort was CMV serostatus. In a later analysis, TCR association rates were found to vary across HLA loci, with the most associated TCRs seen for DRB1 alleles and the fewest for HLA-C alleles. Several of the top co-occurrence clusters appeared to be linked to parvovirus B19, influenza, CMV and Epstein-Barr virus, according to a later analysis. A cluster of highly shared sequence variants was judged likely to be a technical artifact of the sequencing pipeline. Linkage disequilibrium might explain the correlated functional status among segregating V segments, but an unknown experimental factor could not be excluded. In this cohort, only TCR beta chains were sequenced, and detectable features were limited by the absence of alpha or paired-chain data. When HLA alleles, especially DR and DQ, strongly co-occurred, TCR associations were difficult to assign to individual alleles. A few of the identified cytomegalovirus-associated TCR beta chains were confirmed in vitro to be specific for cytomegalovirus antigens. Some IMGT-functional V segments, including TRBV6-2 and TRBV6-3, could not be told apart with the 87-base-pair reads, so those segments were excluded. The presence/absence analyses assumed that sequencing depth was roughly uniform across donors, and that assumption may not be true. Because HLA typing was unavailable for some donors at each locus, only the typed subset was used in association tests. Most CMV-associated TCR beta chains appeared to be HLA-restricted in a later analysis, and the HLA associations seemed to be driven largely by CMV exposure. A later genetic analysis reported fewer N-insertions in productive TCRs among donors in an Asian-associated ancestry cluster than the roughly 620-donor mean. The authors suggested that the approach could potentially be generalized to other disease states and immunological phenotypes. The classifier was reported to diagnose cytomegalovirus status with high specificity and sensitivity in both the original cohort and the validation cohort. In a later analysis, HLA-associated TCR beta chains were found to be more clonally expanded and to have lower generation probabilities than equally common non-associated chains. A further reported finding was that TCR beta sequences accurately predicted the HLA-A and HLA-B alleles for most subjects in the first cohort. Most TCR sequences were observed very rarely across donors, whereas some public TCRs were present in many individuals. In an earlier analysis of about 600 of the donors, most TCR beta V segments appeared in productive rearrangements about 87% or about 30% of the time, broadly matching IMGT annotations. Over 15 rarely observed V segments, including chromosome 9 orphons, were excluded from the earlier analysis of about 610 of the donors because counts were too low.

According to the germline V gene, CDR1 reads LGHNA and CDR2 reads YSLEER. The CDR3 numbers 15 residues from cysteine through phenylalanine. Of all the DNA, just the CDR3 is kept, 45 bases in frame from base 1. V is clipped by 0 bases and J by 7 bases, and the sequence between their germline boundaries is 15 bases long. Preparation of the library involved the immunoSEQ multiplex PCR assay. For the multiplex PCR, a mixture combining 60 forward primers for TCR Vbeta segments and 13 reverse primers for TCR Jbeta segments was used. The CDR3 region of rearranged TCR beta genes was amplified from genomic DNA with a multiplex PCR assay. Amplified TCR beta libraries were sequenced as 87-base-pair reads on the Illumina HiSeq System. The original pipeline was this. In a later analysis, tens of millions of unique TCR beta chains were counted across the 500 to 850 repertoires, and roughly 9.9 million of these chains were shared by at least two donors. Raw reads were error-corrected and collapsed into unique sequences by a nearest-neighbor algorithm in which closely related sequences were merged to remove PCR and sequencing errors. Alignment of CDR3 sequences to IMGT reference sequences was used to assign V, D and J gene segments. For a sequence to be retained, at least a six-nucleotide match to both a V gene segment and a J gene segment was required. A rearrangement was called productive if the CDR3 had no stop codons and remained in frame with V and J, and every other rearrangement was called non-productive. CDR3 was defined by IMGT convention, running from the second conserved V-encoded cysteine to the conserved J-encoded phenylalanine. In an earlier analysis of 587 of the donors, sequences lacking an unambiguous match to a single V gene segment were excluded. In an earlier analysis of approximately 500 of the donors, a V segment was called functional when productive rearrangements were above 56.7%, and segregating when the standard deviation between donors exceeded 5%. A statistical classification framework was developed to diagnose cytomegalovirus status using the catalog of TCR beta chain sequences. V and J gene assignment, in a later analysis, came from comparing TCR nucleotide sequences with IMGT/GENE-DB human TR gene sequences. A later analysis assigned CDR3 sequences and most-parsimonious VDJ recombination scenarios with the TCRdist pipeline. In a later analysis, each TCR beta chain was defined by its CDR3 amino acid sequence together with its V-gene family, and reads lacking a unique V-gene family were excluded. To address suspected cross-contamination and a sequencing artifact, a later analysis removed approximately 600 highly shared, low-generation-probability nucleotide sequences. For each public chain, a later analysis derived a clonal expansion index from normalized ranks of inferred template counts within each repertoire. A later analysis computed generation probabilities with a VDJ recombination model fitted to out-of-frame rearrangements, and checked the results against IGoR. In a later analysis, TCR-TCR, TCR-HLA and TCR-CMV co-occurrence was scored with hypergeometric tests, and a repertoire-size bias correction was applied to TCR pairs. To estimate false discovery rates, a later analysis permuted the HLA or CMV assignments 20 times. In a later analysis, co-occurring TCRs were grouped using DBSCAN, with TCRdist sequence similarity added in when clustering inside HLA-allele-positive subsets. For co-occurrence clustering, repertoires with fewer than 30,000 or more than 120,000 public chains were excluded, along with 4 to 6 repertoires with anomalous nucleotide sharing. The table comes from immuneACCESS by way of TCRdb, which keeps in-frame sequences with V and J called. Part of the clones is missing from these tables; in studies checked, under half for an unresolved V gene and the rest for unknown reasons. Clone size and V and J calls were adopted from that table, with D and trimming inferred from the DNA. In this sample the table shows 150,000 to 250,000 clones, about 82% of which occur a single time. The top ten clonotypes cover less than 2.5% of the sample.

The cohort consisted of some 730 healthy bone marrow donors. At the time of sampling, all cohort members were nominally healthy, though unrecorded immune exposures were likely present. The donor tested CMV seronegative, placing the donor among the roughly 340 seronegative members of the cohort. A peripheral blood sample was provided by each donor, and peripheral blood mononuclear cells were used for TCR beta sequencing. The Qiagen DNeasy Blood Extraction Kit was used to extract genomic DNA from the blood cell samples. The rearrangement combines TRBV4-3 with TRBJ1-2, and the D gene may be TRBD1, 6 bases matching. This TCR was recovered from a woman in her 50s in good health and CMV-seronegative. The sequenced sample consisted of PBMCs. In nucleotides, the sequence is TGCGCCAGCAGCCAAGATGGCAGGGGCGTAGGTGGCTACACCTTC. The resulting protein is CASSQDGRGVGGYTF.